This T cell receptor beta chain derives from a study of shared clonotypes between healthy human individuals. Study-wide results and caveats: Represented genetic and exposure-history diversity was restricted by having few donors.

Of note for this clone: Antigen specificity is unknown.

Produced via immunoSEQ multiplex PCR; TCRdb's table is partial and in-frame only. The sample includes about 300,000 clones, around 67% of them seen just once. Germline V gives CDR1 SGHAT, CDR2 FQNNGV. The CDR3 runs to 13 residues. V was trimmed by 4 bases and J by 7 bases, leaving 12 bases between them. The J gene is TRBJ2-3, the V gene TRBV11-2, with D tentatively TRBD1 (6 bases). The sequenced sample consisted of memory CD4+ T cells sorted from blood. Subset given: CD45RA-negative fraction. This TCR was sampled from a man aged 25-45 years in good health. The CDR3 DNA reads TGTGCCAGCAGCTGGCCAGGGGCAAATACGCAGTATTTT. This gives the protein CASSWPGANTQYF.